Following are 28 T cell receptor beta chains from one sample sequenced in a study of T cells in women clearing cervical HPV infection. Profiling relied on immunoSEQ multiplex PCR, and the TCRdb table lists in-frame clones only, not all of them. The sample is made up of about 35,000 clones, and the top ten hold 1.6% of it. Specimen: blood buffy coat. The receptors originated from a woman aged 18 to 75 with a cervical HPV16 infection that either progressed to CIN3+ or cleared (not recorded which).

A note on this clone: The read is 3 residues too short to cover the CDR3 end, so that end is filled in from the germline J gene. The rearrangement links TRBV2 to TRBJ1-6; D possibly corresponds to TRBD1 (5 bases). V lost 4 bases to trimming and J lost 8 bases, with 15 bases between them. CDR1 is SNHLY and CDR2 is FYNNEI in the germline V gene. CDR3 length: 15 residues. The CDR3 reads CASSVRVGDHSPLHF. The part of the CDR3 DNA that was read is TGTGCCAGCAGTGTCAGGGTGGGAGATCATTCACCC.

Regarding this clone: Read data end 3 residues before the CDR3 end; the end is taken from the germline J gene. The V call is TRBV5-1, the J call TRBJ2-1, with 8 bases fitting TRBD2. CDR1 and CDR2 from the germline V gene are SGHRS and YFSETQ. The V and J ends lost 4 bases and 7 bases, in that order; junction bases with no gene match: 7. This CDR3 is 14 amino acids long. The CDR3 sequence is CASSPRGGRNEQFF. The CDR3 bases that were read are TGCGCCAGCAGCCCTCGGGGGGGGAGGAATGAG.

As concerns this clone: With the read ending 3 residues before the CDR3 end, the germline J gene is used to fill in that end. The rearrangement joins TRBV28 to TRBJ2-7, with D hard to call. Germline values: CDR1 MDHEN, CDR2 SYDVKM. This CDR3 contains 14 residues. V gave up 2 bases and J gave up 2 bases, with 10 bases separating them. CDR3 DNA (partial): TGTGCCAGCAGTTTAGTGGCCCCGACCTACGAG. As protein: CASSLVAPTYE. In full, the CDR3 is CASSLVAPTYEQYF.

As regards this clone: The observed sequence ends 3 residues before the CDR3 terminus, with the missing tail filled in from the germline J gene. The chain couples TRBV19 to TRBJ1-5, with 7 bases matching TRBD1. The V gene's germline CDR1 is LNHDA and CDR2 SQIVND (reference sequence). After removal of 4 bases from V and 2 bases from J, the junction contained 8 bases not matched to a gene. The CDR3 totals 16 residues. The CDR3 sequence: CASSTTGAIGNQPQHF. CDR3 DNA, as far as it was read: TGTGCCAGTAGTACAACAGGGGCTATCGGCAATCAGCCC.

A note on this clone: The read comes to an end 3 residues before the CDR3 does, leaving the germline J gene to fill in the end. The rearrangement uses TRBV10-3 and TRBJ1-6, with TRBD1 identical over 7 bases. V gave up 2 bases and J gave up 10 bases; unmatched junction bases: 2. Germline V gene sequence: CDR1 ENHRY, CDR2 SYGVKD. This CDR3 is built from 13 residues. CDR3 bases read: TGTGCCATCAGTGAGCTACAGGGGTCACCC. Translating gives CAISELQGSP. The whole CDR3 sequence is CAISELQGSPLHF.

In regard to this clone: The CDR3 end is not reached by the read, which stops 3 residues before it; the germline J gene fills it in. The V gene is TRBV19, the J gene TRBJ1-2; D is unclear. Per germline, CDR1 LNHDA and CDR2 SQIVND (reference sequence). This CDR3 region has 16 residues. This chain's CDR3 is CASSIASGSSTDTYTF. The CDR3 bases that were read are TGTGCCAGTAGTATAGCCAGCGGGAGTAGCACAGATACC.

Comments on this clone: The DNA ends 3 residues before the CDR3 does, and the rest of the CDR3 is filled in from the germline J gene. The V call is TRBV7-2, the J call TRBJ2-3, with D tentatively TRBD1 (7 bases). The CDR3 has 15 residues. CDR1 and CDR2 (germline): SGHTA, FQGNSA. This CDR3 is CASSLIQGRRETQYF. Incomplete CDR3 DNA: TGTGCCAGCAGCCTAATACAGGGGAGGCGAGAGACG.

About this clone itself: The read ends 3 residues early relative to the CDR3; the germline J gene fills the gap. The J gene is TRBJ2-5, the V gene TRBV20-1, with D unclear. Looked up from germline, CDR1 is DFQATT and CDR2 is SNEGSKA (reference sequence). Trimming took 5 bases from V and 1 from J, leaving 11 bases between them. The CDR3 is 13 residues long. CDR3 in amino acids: CSAGQMFQETQYF. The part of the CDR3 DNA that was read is TGCAGTGCTGGTCAGATGTTCCAAGAGACC.

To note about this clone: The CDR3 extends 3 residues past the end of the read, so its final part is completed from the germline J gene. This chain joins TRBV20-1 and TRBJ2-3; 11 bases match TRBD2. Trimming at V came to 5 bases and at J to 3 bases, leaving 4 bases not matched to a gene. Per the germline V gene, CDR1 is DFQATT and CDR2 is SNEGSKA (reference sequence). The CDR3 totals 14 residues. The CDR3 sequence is CSALTSGETDTQYF. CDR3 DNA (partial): TGCAGTGCTTTGACTAGCGGGGAGACAGATACG.

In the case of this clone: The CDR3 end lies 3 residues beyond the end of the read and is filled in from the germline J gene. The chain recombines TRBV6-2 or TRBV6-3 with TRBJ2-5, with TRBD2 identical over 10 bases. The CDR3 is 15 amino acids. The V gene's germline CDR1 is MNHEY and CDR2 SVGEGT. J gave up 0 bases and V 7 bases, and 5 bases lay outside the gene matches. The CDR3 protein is CASISGGRYQETQYF. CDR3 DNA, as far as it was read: TGTGCCAGCATTAGCGGGGGGCGGTACCAAGAGACC.

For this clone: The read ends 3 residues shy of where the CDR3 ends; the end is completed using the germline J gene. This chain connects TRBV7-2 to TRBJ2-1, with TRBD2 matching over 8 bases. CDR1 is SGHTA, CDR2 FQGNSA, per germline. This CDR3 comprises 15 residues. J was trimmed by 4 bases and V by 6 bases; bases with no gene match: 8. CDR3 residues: CASRAPGGLYNEQFF. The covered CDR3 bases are TGTGCCAGCAGGGCCCCGGGGGGGCTTTACAATGAG.

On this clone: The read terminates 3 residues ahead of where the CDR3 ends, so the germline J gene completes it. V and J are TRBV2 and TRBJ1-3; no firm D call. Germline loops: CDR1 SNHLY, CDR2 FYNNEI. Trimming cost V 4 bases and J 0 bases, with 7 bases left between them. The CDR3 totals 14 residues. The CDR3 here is CASSAGSSGNTIYF. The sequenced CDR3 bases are TGTGCCAGCAGTGCAGGTAGCTCTGGAAACACC.

The CDR3 here is CASSQGTALYEQYF. CDR3 bases read: TGCGCCAGCAGCCAAGGGACAGCCCTATACGAG. V gene TRBV5-1 combines with J gene TRBJ2-7; 7 bases line up with TRBD1. The read halts 3 residues ahead of the CDR3 end, with the missing end drawn from the germline J gene. V was pared by 4 bases and J by 4 bases, with 8 bases of the junction left unmatched. From germline, CDR1 is SGHRS and CDR2 YFSETQ. There are 14 residues in the CDR3.

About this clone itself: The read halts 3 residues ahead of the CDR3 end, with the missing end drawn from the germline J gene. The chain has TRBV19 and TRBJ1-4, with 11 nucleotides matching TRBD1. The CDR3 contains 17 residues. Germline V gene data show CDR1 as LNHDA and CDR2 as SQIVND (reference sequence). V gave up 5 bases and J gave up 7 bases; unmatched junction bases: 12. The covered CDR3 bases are TGTGCCAGTAGTCCGATTCCCTTGGACAGGGGGCTTGAAAAA. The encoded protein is CASSPIPLDRGLEK. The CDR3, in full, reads CASSPIPLDRGLEKLFF. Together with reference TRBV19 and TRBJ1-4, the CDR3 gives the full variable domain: DGGITQSPKYLFRKEGQNVTLSCEQNLNHDAMYWYRQDPGQGLRLIYYSQIVNDFQKGDIAEGYSVSREKKESFPLTVTSAQKNPTAFYLCASSPIPLDRGLEKLFFGSGTQLSVL.

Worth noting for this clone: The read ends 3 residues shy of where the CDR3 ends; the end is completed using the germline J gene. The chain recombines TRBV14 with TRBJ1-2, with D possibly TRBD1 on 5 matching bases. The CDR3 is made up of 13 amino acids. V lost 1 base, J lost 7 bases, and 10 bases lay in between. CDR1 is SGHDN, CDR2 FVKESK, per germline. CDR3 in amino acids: CASSQVGGGGYTF. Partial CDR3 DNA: TGTGCCAGCAGCCAAGTCGGGGGAGGTGGC.

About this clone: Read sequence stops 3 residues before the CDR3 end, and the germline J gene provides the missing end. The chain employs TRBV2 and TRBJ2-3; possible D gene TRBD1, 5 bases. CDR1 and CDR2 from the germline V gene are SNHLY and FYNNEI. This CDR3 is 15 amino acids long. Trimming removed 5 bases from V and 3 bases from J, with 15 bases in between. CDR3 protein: CASSPQTDSTDTQYF. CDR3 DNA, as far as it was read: TGTGCCAGCAGTCCTCAAACCGACAGTACAGATACG.

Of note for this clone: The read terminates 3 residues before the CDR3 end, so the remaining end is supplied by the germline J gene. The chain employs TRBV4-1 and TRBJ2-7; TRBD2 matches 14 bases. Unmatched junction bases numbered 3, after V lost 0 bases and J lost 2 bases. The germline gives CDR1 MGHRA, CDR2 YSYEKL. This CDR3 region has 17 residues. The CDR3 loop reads CASSQDRTSGRTYEQYF. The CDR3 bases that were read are TGCGCCAGCAGCCAAGACCGGACTAGCGGGAGGACCTACGAG.

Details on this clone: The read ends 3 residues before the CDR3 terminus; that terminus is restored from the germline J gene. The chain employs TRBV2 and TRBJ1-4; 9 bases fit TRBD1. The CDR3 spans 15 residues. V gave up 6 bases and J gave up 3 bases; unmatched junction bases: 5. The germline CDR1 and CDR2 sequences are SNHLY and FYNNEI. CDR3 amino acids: CASRGTGGPNEKLFF. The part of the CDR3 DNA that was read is TGTGCCAGCAGGGGAACAGGGGGCCCTAATGAAAAA.

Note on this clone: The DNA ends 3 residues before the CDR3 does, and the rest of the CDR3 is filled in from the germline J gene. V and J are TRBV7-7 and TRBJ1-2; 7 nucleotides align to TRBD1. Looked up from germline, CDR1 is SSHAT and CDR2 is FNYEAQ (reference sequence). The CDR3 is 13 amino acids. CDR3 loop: CASSLYRGYDYTF. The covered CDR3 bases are TGTGCCAGCAGCTTGTACAGGGGATACGAC.

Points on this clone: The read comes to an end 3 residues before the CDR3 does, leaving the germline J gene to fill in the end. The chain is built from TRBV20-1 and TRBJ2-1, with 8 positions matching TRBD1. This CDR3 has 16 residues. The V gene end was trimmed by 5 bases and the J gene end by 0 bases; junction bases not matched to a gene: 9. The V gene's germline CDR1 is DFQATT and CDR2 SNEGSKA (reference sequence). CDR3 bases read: TGCAGTGCTTTAGGACAGGGCCTGAGCTCCTACAATGAG. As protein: CSALGQGLSSYNE. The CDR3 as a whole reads CSALGQGLSSYNEQFF.

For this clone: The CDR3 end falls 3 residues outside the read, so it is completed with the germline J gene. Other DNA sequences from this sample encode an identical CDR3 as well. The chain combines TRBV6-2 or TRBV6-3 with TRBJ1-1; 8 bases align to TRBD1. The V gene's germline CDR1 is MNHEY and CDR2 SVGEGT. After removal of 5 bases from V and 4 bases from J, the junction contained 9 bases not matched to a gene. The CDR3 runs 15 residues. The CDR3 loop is CASSIPGTGPTEAFF. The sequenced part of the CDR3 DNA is TGTGCCAGCAGTATCCCCGGGACAGGACCCACTGAA.

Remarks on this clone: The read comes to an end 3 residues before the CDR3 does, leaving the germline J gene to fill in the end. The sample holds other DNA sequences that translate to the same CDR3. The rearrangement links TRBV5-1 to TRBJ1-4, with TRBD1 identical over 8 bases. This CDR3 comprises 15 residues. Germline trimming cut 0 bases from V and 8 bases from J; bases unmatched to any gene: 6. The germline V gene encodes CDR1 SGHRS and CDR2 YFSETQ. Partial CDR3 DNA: TGCGCCAGCAGCTTGGCCGGGACAGGAGGCGAAAAA. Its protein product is CASSLAGTGGEK. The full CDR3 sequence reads CASSLAGTGGEKLFF.

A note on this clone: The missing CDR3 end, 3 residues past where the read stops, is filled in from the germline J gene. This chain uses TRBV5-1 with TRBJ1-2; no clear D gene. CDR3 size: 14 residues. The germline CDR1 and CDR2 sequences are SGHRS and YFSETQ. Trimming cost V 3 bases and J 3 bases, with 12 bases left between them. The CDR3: CASSSSGGDYGYTF. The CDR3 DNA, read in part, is TGCGCCAGCAGCTCATCAGGAGGAGACTATGGC.

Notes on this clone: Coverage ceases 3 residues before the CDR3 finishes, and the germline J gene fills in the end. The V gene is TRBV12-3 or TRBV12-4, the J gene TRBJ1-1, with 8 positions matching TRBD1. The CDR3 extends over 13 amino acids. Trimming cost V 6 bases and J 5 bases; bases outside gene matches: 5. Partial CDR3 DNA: TGTGCCAGCAGCTATTACAGGGGGACTGAA. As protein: CASSYYRGTE. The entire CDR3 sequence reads CASSYYRGTEAFF.

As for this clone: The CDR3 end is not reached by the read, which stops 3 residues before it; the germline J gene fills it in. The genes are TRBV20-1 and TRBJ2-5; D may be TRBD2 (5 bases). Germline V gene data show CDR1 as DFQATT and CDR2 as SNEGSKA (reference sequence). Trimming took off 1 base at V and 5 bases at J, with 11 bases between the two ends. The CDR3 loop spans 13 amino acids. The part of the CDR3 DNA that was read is TGCAGTGCTAGAGTCGCGGGCCGGGAGACC. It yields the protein CSARVAGRET. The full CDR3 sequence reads CSARVAGRETQYF.

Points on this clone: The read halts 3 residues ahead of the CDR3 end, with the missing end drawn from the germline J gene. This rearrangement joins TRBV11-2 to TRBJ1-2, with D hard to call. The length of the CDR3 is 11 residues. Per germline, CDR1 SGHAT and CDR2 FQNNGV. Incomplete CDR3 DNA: TGTGCCAGCAGCTTAGGCGGCGGC. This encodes CASSLGGG. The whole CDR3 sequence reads CASSLGGGYTF. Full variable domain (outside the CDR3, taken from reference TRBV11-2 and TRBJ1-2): EAGVAQSPRYKIIEKRQSVAFWCNPISGHATLYWYQQILGQGPKLLIQFQNNGVVDDSQLPKDRFSAERLKGVDSTLKIQPAKLEDSAVYLCASSLGGGYTFGSGTRLTVV.

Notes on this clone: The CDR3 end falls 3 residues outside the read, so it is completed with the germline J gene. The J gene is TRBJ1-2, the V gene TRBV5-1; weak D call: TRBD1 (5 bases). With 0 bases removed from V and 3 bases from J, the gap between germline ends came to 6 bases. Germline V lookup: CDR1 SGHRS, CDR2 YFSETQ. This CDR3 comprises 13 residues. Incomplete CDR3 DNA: TGCGCCAGCAGCTTGGAAGGGGACTATGGC. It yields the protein CASSLEGDYG. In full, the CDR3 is CASSLEGDYGYTF. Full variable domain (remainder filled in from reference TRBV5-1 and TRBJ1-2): KAGVTQTPRYLIKTRGQQVTLSCSPISGHRSVSWYQQTPGQGLQFLFEYFSETQRNKGNFPGRFSGRQFSNSRSEMNVSTLELGDSALYLCASSLEGDYGYTFGSGTRLTVV.

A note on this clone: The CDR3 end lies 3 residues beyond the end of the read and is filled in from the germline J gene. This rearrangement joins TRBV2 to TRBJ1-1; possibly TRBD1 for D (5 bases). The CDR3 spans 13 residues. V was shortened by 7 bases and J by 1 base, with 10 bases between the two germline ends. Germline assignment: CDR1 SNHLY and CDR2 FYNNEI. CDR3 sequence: CASKEGSNTEAFF. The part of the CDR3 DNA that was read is TGTGCCAGCAAAGAGGGGTCGAACACTGAA.